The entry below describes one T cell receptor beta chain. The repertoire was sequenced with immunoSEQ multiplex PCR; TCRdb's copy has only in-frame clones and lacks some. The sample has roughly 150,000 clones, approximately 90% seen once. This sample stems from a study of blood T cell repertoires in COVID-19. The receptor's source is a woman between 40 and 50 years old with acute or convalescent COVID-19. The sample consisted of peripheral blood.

CDR3 residues: CASSREAGAVNNEQFF. As DNA, the CDR3 is TGCGCCAGCAGCCGAGAAGCGGGGGCCGTGAACAATGAGCAGTTCTTC. J is TRBJ2-1 and V is TRBV5-1; the match to TRBD2 covers 8 bases. Germline V gives CDR1 SGHRS, CDR2 YFSETQ. V shed 4 bases, J shed 5 bases, and the junction held 11 bases outside the gene matches. The CDR3 runs 16 residues. The whole variable domain, remainder taken from reference TRBV5-1 and TRBJ2-1, is KAGVTQTPRYLIKTRGQQVTLSCSPISGHRSVSWYQQTPGQGLQFLFEYFSETQRNKGNFPGRFSGRQFSNSRSEMNVSTLELGDSALYLCASSREAGAVNNEQFFGPGTRLTVL.